These 15 T cell receptor beta chains share one sample of origin, sequenced in a study of cytomegalovirus exposure and HLA in healthy donors. The study ran its PCR with 60 Vbeta and 13 Jbeta primers. TCRdb's table, derived via immunoSEQ multiplex PCR, lists solely in-frame clones and lacks some. Of about 170,000 clones in the sample, approximately 80% were seen once. The sequenced sample was PBMCs. The source of these receptors is a woman in her forties or fifties in good health and CMV-seropositive.

This clone turned up a few times. The chain couples TRBV7-3 to TRBJ2-3; 9 bases line up with TRBD2. Germline V CDR1 and CDR2: SGHTA, FQGTGA. Trimming took 1 base from V and 0 from J; bases not matched to a gene: 8. This CDR3 is built from 18 residues. CDR3 nucleotide sequence: TGTGCCAGCAGCTTAAAAGCGGGGGGCCTAGTAAGCACAGATACGCAGTATTTT. This encodes CASSLKAGGLVSTDTQYF.

The chain is built from TRBV7-9 and TRBJ1-6; TRBD1 might be the D (6 bases). Germline CDR1 reads SEHNR; CDR2 reads FQNEAQ (reference sequence). CDR3 length: 17 residues. V dropped 4 bases and J dropped 6 bases, with 19 bases sitting between them. Here the CDR3 reads CASSSPLGGASNSPLHF. DNA for the CDR3: TGTGCCAGCAGCTCCCCTCTTGGGGGGGCGAGTAATTCACCCCTCCACTTT.

The CDR3 DNA is TGTGCCACCAGCAGAGGGTTTGTCACTCGGGGTGGTTCACCCCTCCACTTT. It is translated as CATSRGFVTRGGSPLHF. The chain combines TRBV15 with TRBJ1-6; the D is unclear. The CDR3 is 17 residues long. Looked up from germline, CDR1 is LNHNV and CDR2 is YYDKDF (reference sequence). Trimming stripped 1 base from V and 9 bases from J, with 19 bases between.

About this clone: The sample has other DNA sequences that encode this CDR3 too. J is TRBJ1-3 and V is TRBV23-1; D is undetermined. TRBV23-1 is placed among ORFs of uncertain function. V gave up 8 bases and J gave up 5 bases, with 16 bases separating them. The CDR3 loop spans 14 amino acids. The CDR3 bases are TGCGCCAGCCCGTTGGGCAGCTCAAGAAACACCATATATTTT. Translated, it gives CASPLGSSRNTIYF.

CDR3 coding DNA: TGTGCCAGCAGCAAAACAGGGGGGAGTCAAGAGACCCAGTACTTC. This codes for CASSKTGGSQETQYF. The chain couples TRBV7-2 to TRBJ2-5; TRBD1 aligns across 8 bases. Germline V CDR1 and CDR2: SGHTA, FQGNSA. The CDR3 extends over 15 amino acids. The trim removed 5 bases at V and 2 bases at J, leaving 7 bases unmatched.

In this sample, this clone turned up once. V and J are TRBV6-6 and TRBJ2-6, with TRBD1 matching over 7 bases. The CDR3 sequence is 15 residues long. V was clipped by 5 bases and J by 4 bases; unmatched bases: 5. The germline CDR1 and CDR2 sequences are MNHNY and SVGAGI (reference sequence). The CDR3 reads CASSPTGVGANVLTF. As DNA, the CDR3 is TGTGCCAGCAGTCCAACAGGGGTGGGGGCCAACGTCCTGACTTTC.

J is TRBJ2-7 and V is TRBV2, with 10 bases fitting TRBD1. The CDR3 spans 13 residues. Germline loops: CDR1 SNHLY, CDR2 FYNNEI. The V segment lost 5 bases and the J segment 5 bases; nucleotides outside the gene matches: 3. This CDR3 reads CASSTDRGDEQYF. The CDR3 DNA reads TGTGCCAGCAGTACGGACAGGGGGGACGAGCAGTACTTC.

The chain has TRBV4-1 and TRBJ2-1, with a weak D call TRBD1 (7 bases). Germline V gene sequence: CDR1 MGHRA, CDR2 YSYEKL. The V end lost 3 bases, the J end lost 8 bases, and 14 bases lay between the germline ends. The CDR3 covers 14 residues. For the CDR3, the DNA is TGCGCCAGCAGCCATTGGCAGGGGGGAGATGAGCAGTTCTTC. Encoded protein: CASSHWQGGDEQFF.

The V gene is TRBV5-6, the J gene TRBJ2-7, with D tentatively TRBD2 (5 bases). Between the trimmed V and J ends, which lost 0 bases and 4 bases, there was a span of 23 bases. The germline CDR1 and CDR2 sequences are SGHDT and YYEEEE. CDR3 length equals 18 residues. CDR3 DNA sequence: TGTGCCAGCAGCTTGGCGCGGGTAGATTTAAGGTCAAGGTACGAGCAGTACTTC. Encoded protein: CASSLARVDLRSRYEQYF.

This clone was seen a handful of times. The V call is TRBV7-2, the J call TRBJ2-5; possible D gene TRBD2, 6 bases. V was cut by 2 bases and J by 0 bases, with 10 bases left in between. The CDR3 extends over 15 amino acids. The germline gives CDR1 SGHTA, CDR2 FQGNSA. The CDR3, as DNA: TGTGCCAGCAGCTTAAAAGCGGGTGACCAAGAGACCCAGTACTTC. This encodes CASSLKAGDQETQYF.

The rearrangement uses TRBV7-9 and TRBJ1-4; tentative D call: TRBD1 (5 bases). The germline V and J ends were trimmed by 3 bases and 4 bases, with 12 bases remaining between them. CDR3 length: 15 residues. Germline values: CDR1 SEHNR, CDR2 FQNEAQ (reference sequence). This CDR3 reads CASSFVQGVNEKLFF. The CDR3, as DNA: TGTGCCAGCAGCTTCGTCCAGGGCGTTAATGAAAAACTGTTTTTT.

V gene TRBV7-2 combines with J gene TRBJ1-5; weak D call: TRBD1 (5 bases). Germline values: CDR1 SGHTA, CDR2 FQGNSA. The CDR3 contains 13 residues. V was shortened by 2 bases and J by 4 bases, with 6 bases between the two germline ends. The chain's CDR3 is CASSLTGNQPQHF. CDR3 bases: TGTGCCAGCAGCTTAACAGGAAATCAGCCCCAGCATTTT.

This clone appeared a few times. The CDR3 reads CASSPGTGGNQPQHF. Written as DNA, the CDR3 is TGTGCCAGCAGTCCCGGGACAGGGGGCAATCAGCCCCAGCATTTT. The chain recombines TRBV5-8 with TRBJ1-5, with 10 positions matching TRBD1. CDR1 is SGHTS and CDR2 is YDEGEE in the germline V gene. The ends lost 5 bases at V and 2 bases at J; junction bases unmatched: 4. This CDR3 region has 15 residues.

This clone was recorded a few times. CDR3 coding DNA: TGTGCCAGCAGCTCCCCGGGACAGGGGGCTGTTGGCTACACCTTC. The encoded protein is CASSSPGQGAVGYTF. V usage is TRBV7-9 and J usage is TRBJ1-2; the match to TRBD1 covers 12 bases. The V segment lost 4 bases and the J segment 7 bases; nucleotides outside the gene matches: 7. This CDR3 has 15 amino acids. CDR1 and CDR2 (germline): SEHNR, FQNEAQ (reference sequence). The whole variable domain, remainder taken from reference TRBV7-9 and TRBJ1-2, is DTGVSQNPRHKITKRGQNVTFRCDPISEHNRLYWYRQTLGQGPEFLTYFQNEAQLEKSRLLSDRFSAERPKGSFSTLEIQRTEQGDSAMYLCASSSPGQGAVGYTFGSGTRLTVV.

This chain links TRBV4-2 with TRBJ1-1; D gene ambiguous. The CDR3 totals 14 residues. Trimming stripped 0 bases from V and 1 base from J, with 6 bases between. Looked up from germline, CDR1 is LGHNA and CDR2 is YNFKEQ. CDR3 DNA sequence: TGTGCCAGCAGCCAAGAAACGGGGAACACTGAAGCTTTCTTT. It encodes CASSQETGNTEAFF.